This T cell receptor (beta chain) comes out of a study of T cells in Graves' hyperthyroidism and ophthalmopathy. Study outcomes and limitations: The blood repertoire included most of the expanded thyroid clonotypes above 0.001.

Ten or more counts support this clonotype. Its antigen is currently unknown. Authors of the study amplified TCR beta CDR3 regions from RNA transcripts. The primer set for the first-round RT-PCR of the TCR CDR3 was HTBI. TCRdb reprocessed the multiplex PCR reads with MiXCR, giving one entry per CDR3 protein. The sample yields 400,000 to 500,000 distinct CDR3 sequences, around 15% seen once. This CDR3 has 12 amino acids. V gave up 2 bases and J gave up 11 bases, with 12 bases separating them. Per the germline V gene, CDR1 is MDHEN and CDR2 is SYDVKM. Duration under 3 months, a NOSPECS grade of at least 4, and a Clinical Activity Score of at least 3 characterized the ophthalmopathy patients.

This chain uses TRBV28 with TRBJ1-2, with D maybe TRBD1 (5 bases). Input material: blood. This sequence originates from a young man with Graves' ophthalmopathy. This CDR3 is CASSLSRGEYTF. CDR3 coding DNA: TGTGCCAGCAGTTTAAGTAGGGGCGAGTACACCTTC.